This TCR beta chain stems from a study of somatic mutations in cytotoxic T cells in rheumatoid arthritis. Study-wide background: Selected T-cell populations stained with V beta antibodies were isolated by flow sorting to nearly 100% purity; these included V beta1+ cells subjected to TCRB sequencing.

Sequencing was performed with immunoSEQ multiplex PCR; in TCRdb, only in-frame clones are kept and a portion is missing. Of 20,000 to 25,000 clones listed, roughly 86% are singletons. The receptor was isolated from a woman aged 45-59 years in good health. The material sequenced was CD8+ T cells sorted from blood.

Written as DNA, the CDR3 is TGCGCCAGCAGTGACGACACTGAAGCTTTCTTT. It translates to CASSDDTEAFF. The V and J genes are TRBV10-1 and TRBJ1-1; D gene ambiguous. Germline assignment: CDR1 WNHNN and CDR2 SYGVQD (reference sequence). The CDR3 totals 11 residues. Deletions cut 3 bases from V and 3 bases from J, with 2 bases between.